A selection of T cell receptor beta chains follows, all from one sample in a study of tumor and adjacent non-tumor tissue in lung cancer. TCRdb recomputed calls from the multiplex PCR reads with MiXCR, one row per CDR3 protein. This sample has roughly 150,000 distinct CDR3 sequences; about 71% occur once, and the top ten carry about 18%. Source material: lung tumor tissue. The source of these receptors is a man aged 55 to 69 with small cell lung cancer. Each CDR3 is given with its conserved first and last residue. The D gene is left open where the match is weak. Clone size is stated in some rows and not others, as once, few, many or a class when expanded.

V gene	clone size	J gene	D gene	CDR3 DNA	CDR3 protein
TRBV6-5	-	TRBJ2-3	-	TGTGCCAGCCGACCCGGACAGAAATATATCACAGATACGCAGTATTTT	CASRPGQKYITDTQYF
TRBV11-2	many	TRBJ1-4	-	TGTGCCAGCCGAAGGGGGGGTGGCGAAAAACTGTTTTTT	CASRRGGGEKLFF
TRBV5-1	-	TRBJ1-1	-	TGCGCCAGCGGCTGGAGTGGAGACACTGAAGCTTTCTTT	CASGWSGDTEAFF
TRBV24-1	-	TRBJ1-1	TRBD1	TGTGTCACCAGTGACAGGGGAAACACTGAAGCTTTCTTT	CVTSDRGNTEAFF
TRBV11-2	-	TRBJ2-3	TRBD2	TGTGCCAGCAGCTCTACTCTTGGTAGCGGGATGGAAACCGGCTTCACAGATACGCAGTATTTT	CASSSTLGSGMETGFTDTQYF
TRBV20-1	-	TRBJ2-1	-	TGCAGTGCTAGAGATACATCAAGCTGGTACAATGAGCAGTTCTTC	CSARDTSSWYNEQFF
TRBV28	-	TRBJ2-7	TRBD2	TGTGCCTGCAGTTTTTCCGGGGAGGGCCCGGGGGAGCAGTACTTC	CACSFSGEGPGEQYF
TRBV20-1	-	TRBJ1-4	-	TGCAGTACTACACTCGCTTTGGATGAAAAACTGTTTTTT	CSTTLALDEKLFF
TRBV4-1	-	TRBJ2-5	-	TGCGTCAGCAGCCAAGAGGGCTGGACAGTGGGTGAGACCCAGTACTTC	CVSSQEGWTVGETQYF
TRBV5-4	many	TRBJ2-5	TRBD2	TGTGCCAGCAGCTTGGAGGCGGGAGTGGGGGAGACCCAGTACTTC	CASSLEAGVGETQYF
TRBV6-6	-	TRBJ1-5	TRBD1	TGTGCCAGCAGTGGGACAGGGCGCGATCAGCCCCAGCATTTT	CASSGTGRDQPQHF
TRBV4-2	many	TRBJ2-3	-	TGTGCCAGCAGCTCGGACCCAGGTGATACGCAGTATTTT	CASSSDPGDTQYF
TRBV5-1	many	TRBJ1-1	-	TGCGCCAGCAGCTTGTGGGTTGGGAACACTGAAGCTTTCTTT	CASSLWVGNTEAFF
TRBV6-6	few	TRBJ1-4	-	TGTGCCAGCCCCCGGACAGATAATAATGAAAAACTGTTTTTT	CASPRTDNNEKLFF
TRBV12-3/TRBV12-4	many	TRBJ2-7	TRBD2	TGTGCCAGCAGTTTCGGGGGGGACACCTACGAGCAGTACTTC	CASSFGGDTYEQYF
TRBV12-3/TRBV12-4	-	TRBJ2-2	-	TGTGCCAGCAACCTGAACGGGGGCACCGGGGAGCTGTTTTTT	CASNLNGGTGELFF
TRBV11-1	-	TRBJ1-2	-	TGTGCCAGCAGCCCCGGAGTTTACTCAGGGAACGACTATGGCTACACTTTC	CASSPGVYSGNDYGYTF